The rows below give T cell receptor beta chains drawn from one sample of a study of cytomegalovirus exposure and HLA in healthy donors. The protocol was immunoSEQ multiplex PCR, while the TCRdb copy is restricted to in-frame clones and leaves out a portion. The sample includes approximately 210,000 clones, roughly 77% of them seen just once. Sequenced: PBMCs. The receptors here all came from a woman aged 45-59 years in good health and CMV-seronegative. Each CDR3 is given with its conserved first and last residue. D genes are given only for firm matches. Clone size is stated in some rows and not others, as once, few, many or a class when expanded.

j_gene: TRBJ2-7; v_gene: TRBV6-6; d_gene: TRBD2; abundance: .; CDR3aa: CASSSDLGLAREQYF; CDR3nt: TGTGCCAGCAGTTCAGACCTGGGACTAGCGCGGGAGCAGTACTTC
j_gene: TRBJ2-7; v_gene: TRBV9; d_gene: TRBD1; abundance: .; CDR3aa: CASSVRPGGYEQYF; CDR3nt: TGTGCCAGCAGCGTACGTCCAGGGGGCTACGAGCAGTACTTC
j_gene: TRBJ2-5; v_gene: TRBV6-5; d_gene: .; abundance: .; CDR3aa: CASRRRREETQYF; CDR3nt: TGTGCCAGCCGGAGACGAAGAGAAGAGACCCAGTACTTC
j_gene: TRBJ1-6; v_gene: TRBV7-9; d_gene: .; abundance: few; CDR3aa: CASSPDNSPLHF; CDR3nt: TGTGCCAGCAGCCCTGATAATTCACCCCTCCACTTT
j_gene: TRBJ2-1; v_gene: TRBV10-3; d_gene: .; abundance: .; CDR3aa: CAILGESYNEQFF; CDR3nt: TGTGCCATCCTTGGGGAGTCCTACAATGAGCAGTTCTTC
j_gene: TRBJ1-1; v_gene: TRBV7-6; d_gene: TRBD1; abundance: few; CDR3aa: CASSLSTGRRTEAFF; CDR3nt: TGTGCCAGCAGCCTATCGACAGGGAGGAGGACTGAAGCTTTCTTT
j_gene: TRBJ2-7; v_gene: TRBV6-5; d_gene: .; abundance: .; CDR3aa: CASRAGDYEQYF; CDR3nt: TGTGCCAGCAGGGCCGGGGACTACGAGCAGTACTTC
j_gene: TRBJ1-1; v_gene: TRBV6-5; d_gene: .; abundance: .; CDR3aa: CASRRTPSTEAFF; CDR3nt: TGTGCCAGCAGGAGGACACCTAGCACTGAAGCTTTCTTT
j_gene: TRBJ1-4; v_gene: TRBV28; d_gene: .; abundance: once; CDR3aa: CASSSPGSTNEKLFF; CDR3nt: TGTGCCAGCAGTTCCCCGGGATCCACTAATGAAAAACTGTTTTTT
j_gene: TRBJ2-3; v_gene: TRBV7-9; d_gene: TRBD2; abundance: .; CDR3aa: CASSTLREVGDTQYF; CDR3nt: TGTGCCAGCAGCACCTTACGGGAGGTAGGAGATACGCAGTATTTT
j_gene: TRBJ2-7; v_gene: TRBV27; d_gene: .; abundance: .; CDR3aa: CASSPNREGTYEQYF; CDR3nt: TGTGCCAGCAGTCCAAACAGGGAGGGCACCTACGAGCAGTACTTC
j_gene: TRBJ1-2; v_gene: TRBV28; d_gene: .; abundance: .; CDR3aa: CASWGGPGYGYTF; CDR3nt: TGTGCCAGCTGGGGGGGGCCGGGGTATGGCTACACCTTC
j_gene: TRBJ1-5; v_gene: TRBV5-1; d_gene: .; abundance: few; CDR3aa: CASSLAGALNQPQHF; CDR3nt: TGCGCCAGCAGCTTGGCAGGGGCCCTAAATCAGCCCCAGCATTTT
j_gene: TRBJ2-5; v_gene: TRBV7-9; d_gene: TRBD1; abundance: .; CDR3aa: CASSSKGTGEETQYF; CDR3nt: TGTGCCAGCAGCTCGAAGGGGACAGGTGAGGAGACCCAGTACTTC
j_gene: TRBJ1-1; v_gene: TRBV6-6; d_gene: .; abundance: few; CDR3aa: CASSRGFDTEAFF; CDR3nt: TGTGCCAGCAGTAGAGGGTTTGACACTGAAGCTTTCTTT
j_gene: TRBJ1-5; v_gene: TRBV19; d_gene: .; abundance: .; CDR3aa: CASSIRGLVQPQHF; CDR3nt: TGTGCCAGTAGTATAAGGGGGTTGGTTCAGCCCCAGCATTTT
j_gene: TRBJ1-1; v_gene: TRBV18; d_gene: .; abundance: .; CDR3aa: CASSLLGGINTEAFF; CDR3nt: TGTGCCAGCTCCCTCCTCGGGGGAATAAACACTGAAGCTTTCTTT
j_gene: TRBJ2-7; v_gene: TRBV7-9; d_gene: .; abundance: .; CDR3aa: CASSFTGTLAYEQYF; CDR3nt: TGTGCCAGCAGCTTCACCGGGACTCTCGCCTACGAGCAGTACTTC
j_gene: TRBJ2-3; v_gene: TRBV7-6; d_gene: TRBD1; abundance: .; CDR3aa: CASSLASGGADTQYF; CDR3nt: TGTGCCAGCAGCTTAGCATCAGGGGGCGCAGATACGCAGTATTTT
j_gene: TRBJ2-1; v_gene: TRBV5-1; d_gene: TRBD2; abundance: once; CDR3aa: CASSLGSGGDNEQFF; CDR3nt: TGCGCCAGCAGCTTGGGTAGCGGGGGGGACAATGAGCAGTTCTTC
j_gene: TRBJ1-5; v_gene: TRBV18; d_gene: .; abundance: .; CDR3aa: CASSRDTPYSNQPQHF; CDR3nt: TGTGCCAGCTCACGTGACACTCCGTATAGCAATCAGCCCCAGCATTTT
j_gene: TRBJ1-2; v_gene: TRBV4-3; d_gene: .; abundance: .; CDR3aa: CASSQDRARVGYTF; CDR3nt: TGCGCCAGCAGCCAAGATCGGGCGAGGGTGGGCTACACCTTC
j_gene: TRBJ1-5; v_gene: TRBV29-1; d_gene: .; abundance: .; CDR3aa: CSFTGDSNQPQHF; CDR3nt: TGCAGCTTTACTGGAGATAGCAATCAGCCCCAGCATTTT
j_gene: TRBJ2-4; v_gene: TRBV5-8; d_gene: .; abundance: .; CDR3aa: CASSLVHRSLAKNIQYF; CDR3nt: TGTGCCAGCAGCTTGGTCCACAGGAGCCTAGCCAAAAACATTCAGTACTTC
j_gene: TRBJ2-2; v_gene: TRBV19; d_gene: .; abundance: .; CDR3aa: CASSRRPQTGELFF; CDR3nt: TGTGCCAGTAGTCGCAGGCCCCAGACCGGGGAGCTGTTTTTT
j_gene: TRBJ1-6; v_gene: TRBV2; d_gene: TRBD1; abundance: .; CDR3aa: CASSVTGFGSPLHF; CDR3nt: TGTGCCAGCAGTGTGACAGGGTTCGGTTCACCCCTCCACTTT
j_gene: TRBJ1-2; v_gene: TRBV7-9; d_gene: .; abundance: .; CDR3aa: CASTTGGSELYGYTF; CDR3nt: TGTGCCAGCACCACCGGCGGCAGTGAACTCTATGGCTACACCTTC
j_gene: TRBJ2-3; v_gene: TRBV4-3; d_gene: .; abundance: .; CDR3aa: CASSDLTDTQYF; CDR3nt: TGCGCCAGCAGCGACTTAACAGATACGCAGTATTTT